Below are 27 T cell receptor beta chains sequenced from a single sample in a study of identical twins. TCRdb recomputed calls from the 5' RACE reads with MiXCR, one row per CDR3 protein. The sample has some 900,000 distinct CDR3 sequences, more than 9% seen once. These same data were also listed under a study on yellow fever vaccine responses in identical twins.

The sequenced sample was PBMCs. The receptors were gathered from a woman under 30 in good health.

This clonotype appeared a few times. The chain is built from TRBV11-2 and TRBJ2-7; 10 positions match TRBD2. Germline CDR1 and CDR2: SGHAT and FQNNGV. V was clipped by 1 base and J by 5 bases; unmatched bases: 14. This CDR3 comprises 18 residues. This CDR3 reads CASSLVWGLAGALNEQYF. The CDR3 coding sequence is TGTGCCAGCAGCTTAGTCTGGGGGCTAGCGGGAGCCCTGAACGAGCAGTACTTC.

This clonotype occurred many times. V gene TRBV5-1 combines with J gene TRBJ1-2, with TRBD1 matching over 7 bases. V shed 4 bases and J 8 bases; nucleotides not matched to a gene: 8. CDR3 length equals 13 residues. Germline lookup yields CDR1 SGHRS and CDR2 YFSETQ. The CDR3 sequence: CASSPNTGDGYTF. CDR3 nucleotides: TGCGCCAGCAGCCCAAATACAGGGGACGGCTACACCTTC.

This clonotype was counted between two and nine times. The chain couples TRBV20-1 to TRBJ2-1; 10 bases line up with TRBD2. Trimming cost V 6 bases and J 3 bases; bases outside gene matches: 5. Germline V lookup: CDR1 DFQATT, CDR2 SNEGSKA (reference sequence). CDR3 length equals 14 residues. The chain's CDR3 is CSASGGAYYNEQFF. For the CDR3, the DNA is TGCAGTGCCAGCGGGGGGGCTTACTACAATGAGCAGTTCTTC.

In its sample, this clonotype was seen a few times. The chain links TRBV29-1 to TRBJ2-5; TRBD1 might be the D (6 bases). CDR1 and CDR2 (germline): SQVTM, ANQGSEA. The CDR3 covers 14 residues. Trimming removed 6 bases at V and 1 base at J, with 15 bases between. CDR3 DNA: TGCAGCGTCAATGCCGGCAGGGGCCAAGAGACCCAGTACTTC. Translating it yields CSVNAGRGQETQYF.

V gene TRBV3-1 combines with J gene TRBJ2-7; 8 bases map to TRBD1. This CDR3 has 12 residues. CDR1 and CDR2 (germline): LGHDT, YNNKEL (reference sequence). V shed 3 bases, J shed 6 bases, and the junction held 1 base outside the gene matches. For the CDR3, the DNA is TGTGCCAGCAGCCACGGACAGGGCGAGCAGTACTTC. It codes for CASSHGQGEQYF.

In this sample, this clonotype turned up a few times. It is unclear where the CDR3 begins or ends on the DNA, so no DNA is shown, and the CDR3 is as TCRdb lists it. The chain recombines TRBV20-1 with TRBJ2-3; TRBD1 was called by the table and not checked on the DNA. The germline gives CDR1 DFQATT, CDR2 SNEGSKA (reference sequence). The CDR3 numbers 14 amino acids, ends counted. The CDR3 spells CSAFGPGGTDTQYF.

This clonotype was detected many times. This chain uses TRBV28 with TRBJ1-1; possible D gene TRBD1, 6 bases. In germline, CDR1 is MDHEN, CDR2 SYDVKM. The CDR3 sequence is 14 residues long. V dropped 4 bases and J dropped 7 bases, with 16 bases sitting between them. The CDR3: CASSWTGGQIEAFF. CDR3 DNA sequence: TGTGCCAGCAGTTGGACCGGTGGACAGATTGAAGCTTTCTTT.

DNA for the CDR3: TGTGCCAGCAGTCCCGGGAGCGCGCCCCAGCATTTT. Translating it yields CASSPGSAPQHF. The chain recombines TRBV6-6 with TRBJ1-5; D remains unclear. This CDR3 is built from 12 residues. Germline loops: CDR1 MNHNY, CDR2 SVGAGI (reference sequence). V was cut by 5 bases and J by 9 bases, with 11 bases left in between.

V usage is TRBV11-2 and J usage is TRBJ2-7; 7 bases are a match to TRBD2. CDR1 and CDR2 from the germline V gene are SGHAT and FQNNGV. There are 16 residues in the CDR3. V lost 2 bases and J lost 3; bases outside the gene matches: 10. The CDR3 nucleotides are TGTGCCAGCAGCTTAAGGGGCGGGAGTGGGATCTACGAGCAGTACTTC. Its translation: CASSLRGGSGIYEQYF.

This chain connects TRBV7-3 to TRBJ1-5; weak D call: TRBD1 (5 bases). Deletions cut 8 bases from V and 7 bases from J, with 15 bases between. In germline, CDR1 is SGHTA, CDR2 FQGTGA. The CDR3 consists of 13 residues. In DNA form, the CDR3 reads TGTGCCAGCGCCAGGGCCCCGAGCCAGCCCCAGCATTTT. Translation: CASARAPSQPQHF.

V gene TRBV7-9 combines with J gene TRBJ1-1; D gene ambiguous. CDR1 and CDR2 (germline): SEHNR, FQNEAQ (reference sequence). CDR3 length: 16 amino acids. Trimming took off 8 bases at V and 4 bases at J, with 23 bases between the two ends. In DNA form, the CDR3 reads TGTGCCAGCGGACCACTCCGAGCCGTAGTATTCACTGAAGCTTTCTTT. Its protein product is CASGPLRAVVFTEAFF.

This clonotype has ten or more counts. CDR3 sequence reads: CASSAGGGRETQYF. In nucleotides, the CDR3 is TGTGCCAGCTCAGCGGGAGGAGGTCGGGAGACCCAGTACTTC. V gene TRBV18 combines with J gene TRBJ2-5, with 8 positions matching TRBD2. V gave up 5 bases and J gave up 5 bases; unmatched junction bases: 7. The CDR3 contains 14 residues. Germline V CDR1 and CDR2: KGHSH, LQKENI.

The rearrangement joins TRBV5-1 to TRBJ2-2; tentatively, D is TRBD1 (6 bases). The CDR3 extends over 13 amino acids. In germline, CDR1 is SGHRS, CDR2 YFSETQ. V lost 2 bases, J lost 7 bases, and 9 bases lay in between. The CDR3 spells CASSFRGIGELFF. In DNA, the CDR3 is TGCGCCAGCAGCTTCAGGGGAATCGGGGAGCTGTTTTTT.

The chain carries TRBV6-1 and TRBJ1-5; D remains unclear. Trimming removed 6 bases from V and 6 bases from J, with 15 bases in between. From germline, CDR1 is MNHNS and CDR2 SASEGT. This CDR3 has 14 amino acids. The CDR3 region is CASSERSGVQPQHF. DNA for the CDR3: TGTGCCAGCAGCGAGAGGTCCGGGGTTCAGCCCCAGCATTTT.

The V gene is TRBV15, the J gene TRBJ2-5; perhaps TRBD2 as D (5 bases). The germline CDR1 and CDR2 sequences are LNHNV and YYDKDF (reference sequence). The CDR3 sequence is 17 residues long. Trimming took 0 bases from V and 3 from J, leaving 17 bases between them. CDR3 coding DNA: TGTGCCACCAGCAGAGACCCACGACCCGAGGGTAAAGAGACCCAGTACTTC. It is translated as CATSRDPRPEGKETQYF.

This chain joins TRBV29-1 and TRBJ2-3; 14 bases map to TRBD2. V lost 4 bases to trimming and J lost 5 bases; unmatched junction nucleotides: 5. Germline assignment: CDR1 SQVTM and CDR2 ANQGSEA. CDR3 length: 15 amino acids. CDR3 loop: CSVGGLAGAGDTQYF. The CDR3, as DNA: TGCAGCGTTGGGGGACTAGCGGGAGCGGGAGATACGCAGTATTTT.

Only a few counts were recorded for this clonotype. This sequence joins TRBV6-5 and TRBJ2-7; D is tentatively TRBD1 or TRBD2 (6 bases each). Germline CDR1 and CDR2: MNHEY and SVGAGI. V lost 0 bases and J 7 bases, leaving 10 bases between the germline ends. This CDR3 region has 13 residues. This CDR3 is CASSYSGAGEQYF. The CDR3 bases are TGTGCCAGCAGTTACTCGGGGGCGGGGGAGCAGTACTTC.

This clonotype was recorded a few times. The chain joins TRBV5-1 to TRBJ1-1; D possibly corresponds to TRBD1 (6 bases). Germline CDR1 reads SGHRS; CDR2 reads YFSETQ. The CDR3 sequence is 18 residues long. V was clipped by 0 bases and J by 3 bases, with 21 bases between them. Here the CDR3 reads CASSLAPAGGGPHTEAFF. The CDR3 DNA reads TGCGCCAGCAGCTTGGCCCCTGCGGGGGGCGGGCCTCACACTGAAGCTTTCTTT.

The V and J genes are TRBV6-1 and TRBJ2-7; TRBD1 might be the D (5 bases). The CDR3 has 15 amino acids. Germline V gene sequence: CDR1 MNHNS, CDR2 SASEGT. Deletions cut 8 bases from V and 0 bases from J, with 17 bases between. This CDR3 reads CASAPSSTDSYEQYF. For the CDR3, the DNA is TGTGCCAGCGCCCCCTCCTCGACAGACTCCTACGAGCAGTACTTC.

V is TRBV12-3 or TRBV12-4 and J is TRBJ1-1, with D maybe TRBD1 (6 bases). V was pared by 8 bases and J by 1 base, with 11 bases between. The CDR3 consists of 13 residues. CDR3 sequence (DNA): TGTGCCAGCCTTCCGACAGGGAACACTGAAGCTTTCTTT. It yields the protein CASLPTGNTEAFF.

This clonotype showed up many times. The V and J genes are TRBV29-1 and TRBJ2-5; tentatively, D is TRBD1 (6 bases). The V and J ends lost 4 bases and 11 bases respectively, with 14 bases between them. The CDR3 sequence is 11 residues long. CDR1 and CDR2 from the germline V gene are SQVTM and ANQGSEA. CDR3 nucleotides: TGCAGCGTTGCCCCGAGGGGGATACAGTACTTC. Its translation is CSVAPRGIQYF.

This clonotype was seen at least ten times. This chain uses TRBV2 with TRBJ2-1; D possibly corresponds to TRBD2 (5 bases). The germline V gene encodes CDR1 SNHLY and CDR2 FYNNEI. The length of the CDR3 is 15 residues. V lost 4 bases, J lost 0 bases, and 10 bases lay in between. The CDR3 sequence: CASSGKGSSYNEQFF. CDR3 bases: TGTGCCAGCAGTGGTAAAGGGAGCTCCTACAATGAGCAGTTCTTC.

This clonotype was counted at least ten times. The chain is built from TRBV7-6 and TRBJ2-1; TRBD1 is a possible D gene (5 bases). The V end was cut by 2 bases, the J end by 6 bases, with 8 bases between. The CDR3 loop spans 13 amino acids. The germline CDR1 and CDR2 sequences are SGHVS and FNYEAQ. The CDR3 DNA follows: TGTGCCAGCAGCTTACAGGGTAGCAATGAGCAGTTCTTC. It encodes CASSLQGSNEQFF.

This rearrangement joins TRBV29-1 to TRBJ2-1, with 9 bases matching TRBD2. Germline CDR1 SQVTM, CDR2 ANQGSEA. CDR3 length equals 15 residues. The CDR3 is CGSISGGYVYNEQFF. The CDR3 nucleotides are TGCGGCTCGATTAGCGGGGGTTACGTCTACAATGAGCAGTTCTTC.

This clonotype was seen a handful of times. CDR3 residues: CASSYETSGKGTDTQYF. The CDR3 nucleotides read TGTGCCAGCAGTTACGAGACTAGCGGGAAAGGCACAGATACGCAGTATTTT. The genes are TRBV27 and TRBJ2-3, with 11 bases that match TRBD2. Germline CDR1 reads MNHEY; CDR2 reads SMNVEV (reference sequence). The CDR3 covers 17 residues. V was pared by 4 bases and J by 1 base, with 7 bases of the junction left unmatched.

At least ten counts were recorded for this clonotype. This chain links TRBV29-1 with TRBJ1-1; D is uncertain. CDR3 length: 14 residues. CDR1 SQVTM and CDR2 ANQGSEA come from the germline V gene. Trimming took off 0 bases at V and 4 bases at J, with 12 bases between the two ends. The DNA of the CDR3 is TGCAGCGTTGAAGAGGCCAGGATGGCCACTGAAGCTTTCTTT. It encodes CSVEEARMATEAFF.

This sequence joins TRBV10-2 and TRBJ2-3, with no clear D. This CDR3 region has 13 residues. V was pared by 4 bases and J by 3 bases, with 8 bases between. The V gene's germline CDR1 is WSHSY and CDR2 SAAADI. CDR3 sequence reads: CASSGQPTDTQYF. CDR3 coding DNA: TGCGCCAGCAGTGGGCAGCCGACAGATACGCAGTATTTT.